These T cell receptor beta chains were read from a single sample in a study of blood T cell repertoires in COVID-19. Measured with immunoSEQ multiplex PCR; TCRdb has only the in-frame clones, and not every one. The data contain roughly 50,000 clones, roughly 90% of them singletons. Sequencing used peripheral blood. The receptor set was obtained from a human donor in a cohort sampled during active COVID-19. Each CDR3 is given with its conserved first and last residue. The D gene is left open where the match is weak. Only part of the rows carry a size: once, few, many, or a class if the clone is expanded.

>TRBJ1-5|-|TRBV10-3|-
TGTGCCATCAGTGAGGGACAGCCTAATCAGCCCCAGCATTTT
CAISEGQPNQPQHF
>TRBJ1-5|few|TRBV11-2|-
TGTGCCAGCAGCTTAGCTTACAGGGTGAAAAATCAGCCCCAGCATTTT
CASSLAYRVKNQPQHF
>TRBJ1-6|-|TRBV6-4|-
TGTGCCAGCAGTGAACAGTTTAATTCACCCCTCCACTTT
CASSEQFNSPLHF
>TRBJ1-1|-|TRBV19|TRBD1
TGTGCCAGTAGTATAGTCCCAGGGGGCGGGACTGAAGCTTTCTTT
CASSIVPGGGTEAFF
>TRBJ1-1|-|TRBV3-1/TRBV3-2|TRBD1
TGTGCCAGCAGCCAAAGACAGGGGACCCCTGAAGCTTTCTTT
CASSQRQGTPEAFF
>TRBJ2-3|-|TRBV29-1|-
TGCCGATGTAGAACTAGCTGGTCGGATACGCAGTATTTT
CRCRTSWSDTQYF
>TRBJ1-3|-|TRBV27|TRBD1
TGTGCCAGCCTCACAGGGGCCTCTGGAAACACCATATATTTT
CASLTGASGNTIYF
>TRBJ2-3|-|TRBV6-5|-
TGTGCCAGCATAGGTCAAAGCGCAGATACGCAGTATTTT
CASIGQSADTQYF
>TRBJ2-1|-|TRBV15|-
TGTGCCACCAGCAGAGAAAGCTCCATGAGCTCCTACAATGAGCAGTTCTTC
CATSRESSMSSYNEQFF
>TRBJ2-5|-|TRBV24-1|TRBD1
TGTGCCACCAGTGATTCGGGACAGGGGGGTGAGACCCAGTACTTC
CATSDSGQGGETQYF
>TRBJ2-7|-|TRBV30|TRBD2
TGTGCCTGGAGTACCAAAGCGGGGGCCACCACCTACGAGCAGTACTTC
CAWSTKAGATTYEQYF
>TRBJ2-2|-|TRBV4-1|TRBD1
TGCGCCAGCAGCCAAGATGGGGCAGGGGGCCGGACCGGGGAGCTGTTTTTT
CASSQDGAGGRTGELFF
>TRBJ2-5|-|TRBV4-3|TRBD2
TGCGCCAGCAGCCCCGAAATAGCGGGGGGGAGGGAGACCCAGTACTTC
CASSPEIAGGRETQYF
>TRBJ2-3|-|TRBV5-4|-
TGTGCCAGCAGCTACGAAAGGGGGGGTACAGATACGCAGTATTTT
CASSYERGGTDTQYF
>TRBJ1-2|-|TRBV3-1/TRBV3-2|TRBD1
TGTGCCAGCAGCCGCCACAGGGGTGGCTATGGCTACACCTTC
CASSRHRGGYGYTF
>TRBJ2-5|-|TRBV2|TRBD1
TGTGCCAGCAGTCCTCGGACAGGGGCGAGGGAGACCCAGTACTTC
CASSPRTGARETQYF
>TRBJ1-2|-|TRBV4-1|TRBD1
TGCGCCAGCAGCCAAGTTCAGGACAGGCACTATGGCTACACCTTC
CASSQVQDRHYGYTF
>TRBJ2-5|-|TRBV2|-
TGTGCCAGCAGTGCTCGGCTAGCCCAAGAGACCCAGTACTTC
CASSARLAQETQYF
>TRBJ1-6|few|TRBV5-6|-
TGTGCCAGCTCCGAGTTCCGGGACTACCTCCTAGCACCCCTCCACTTT
CASSEFRDYLLAPLHF
>TRBJ1-1|few|TRBV30|-
TGTGCCTGGAGTCCCCGACAGACTGAAGCTTTCTTT
CAWSPRQTEAFF
>TRBJ2-2|-|TRBV19|TRBD1
TGTGCCAGTAGCCCTTGGACAGGGAAAACCGGGGAGCTGTTTTTT
CASSPWTGKTGELFF
>TRBJ1-2|-|TRBV7-2|TRBD1
TGTGCCAGCAGCCCACGAAGGGGGGGACAGGGAGGAGTGGACTATGGCTACACCTTC
CASSPRRGGQGGVDYGYTF
>TRBJ2-1|-|TRBV9|TRBD2
TGTGCCAGCAGCGCCCAAGCGGGGGGGTACTCCTACAATGAGCAGTTCTTC
CASSAQAGGYSYNEQFF
>TRBJ1-4|-|TRBV3-1/TRBV3-2|-
TGTGCCAGCAGCCAATCAGGGGAACAGGAAAAACTGTTTTTT
CASSQSGEQEKLFF
>TRBJ2-2|-|TRBV2|-
TGTGCCAGCAGTGGGAGGGTGAACACCGGGGAGCTGTTTTTT
CASSGRVNTGELFF
>TRBJ1-6|-|TRBV25-1|-
TGTGCCAGCAGTGACTGGGGGGGCGCAGGGTCACCCCTCCACTTT
CASSDWGGAGSPLHF
>TRBJ2-7|-|TRBV5-4|-
TGTGCCAGCAGCTTGGGTGACTACTTGGCCTACGAGCAGTACTTC
CASSLGDYLAYEQYF